This T cell receptor (beta chain) is drawn from a study of vaccination and CD4 T cells after COVID-19. Study overall: Stimulation of cells relied on overlapping spike peptides derived from SARS-CoV-2, HCoV-NL63, HCoV-OC43 and HCoV-229E.

This CDR3 contains 13 residues. Looked up from germline, CDR1 is SNHLY and CDR2 is FYNNEI. Trimming left V 7 bases short and J 1 base short, with 8 bases between. Stated treatment: approximately nine-day PBMC culture with coronavirus spike peptide pools or control peptides (ViraFEST assay). With peptide pools, ViraFEST first expanded antigen-specific T cells and afterwards sequenced their TCRs. Every well contained some 1.9 million PBMCs, which were grown with around 10 IU/ml IL-2 and around 9.5 ug/ml peptide pools. Scientists separated out CD4+ T cells through negative selection following 10 days in culture. Cultured CD4+ T cells had their DNA profiled by the Oncomine TCR Beta short-read assay. TCRdb fed the PCR reads into MiXCR, producing one record per CDR3 protein. The table includes under 15,000 distinct CDR3 sequences, roughly 74% detected once. Of note for this clonotype: Its target is unknown.

Input material: CD4+ T cells from blood, cultured in vitro. This clonotype was sampled from a human donor who had recovered from COVID-19. The chain joins TRBV2 to TRBJ1-5, with no clear D. The CDR3 region has the DNA TGTGCCAGCACCACCGACAGCAATCAGCCCCAGCATTTT. This gives the protein CASTTDSNQPQHF.